Listed below are T cell receptor beta chains from one sample, sequenced in a study of response to subunit inactivated influenza vaccine. From the RT-PCR reads, TCRdb called clonotypes with MiXCR, one entry per CDR3 protein. Of some 850,000 distinct CDR3 sequences in the sample, around a sixth were seen once. This material consisted of PBMCs from blood, taken 4 to 6 days after vaccination. The receptor set was obtained from a man in his fifties who received an inactivated influenza vaccine. Both conserved end residues are part of each CDR3. The order of the fields is D gene, clone size, V gene, J gene, CDR3 protein, CDR3 DNA. A D gene is named only where the DNA matches it firmly. Not every row has a clone size; where given, it reads once, few, many or a size class.

d_gene: -; abundance: few; v_gene: TRBV9; j_gene: TRBJ2-6; CDR3aa: CASSVEPTGANVLTF; CDR3nt: TGTGCCAGCAGCGTAGAACCCACTGGGGCCAACGTCCTGACTTTC
d_gene: -; abundance: -; v_gene: TRBV29-1; j_gene: TRBJ1-6; CDR3aa: CSVGEGGTSSPLHF; CDR3nt: TGCAGCGTTGGGGAAGGAGGGACGAGTTCACCCCTCCACTTT
d_gene: -; abundance: many; v_gene: TRBV15; j_gene: TRBJ2-3; CDR3aa: CATSSRGLNTQYF; CDR3nt: TGTGCCACCAGCAGCCGTGGCTTAAATACGCAGTATTTT
d_gene: -; abundance: -; v_gene: TRBV28; j_gene: TRBJ1-1; CDR3aa: CASSSPPGKFVDTEAFF; CDR3nt: TGTGCCAGCAGTTCCCCCCCAGGGAAGTTTGTTGACACTGAAGCTTTCTTT
d_gene: TRBD1; abundance: -; v_gene: TRBV5-1; j_gene: TRBJ1-5; CDR3aa: CASSPGQGREPQHF; CDR3nt: TGCGCCAGCAGCCCGGGACAGGGACGGGAGCCCCAGCATTTT
d_gene: -; abundance: -; v_gene: TRBV7-2; j_gene: TRBJ2-1; CDR3aa: CASSYGGRTSGEQFF; CDR3nt: TGTGCCAGCAGCTATGGGGGGAGAACCTCGGGTGAGCAGTTCTTC
d_gene: TRBD1; abundance: few; v_gene: TRBV5-4; j_gene: TRBJ2-1; CDR3aa: CASNRDSGDEQFF; CDR3nt: TGTGCCAGCAACCGGGACAGTGGCGATGAGCAGTTCTTC
d_gene: -; abundance: -; v_gene: TRBV20-1; j_gene: TRBJ2-7; CDR3aa: CSARVGGPYWYEQYF; CDR3nt: TGCAGTGCTAGGGTAGGGGGACCCTATTGGTACGAGCAGTACTTC
d_gene: -; abundance: -; v_gene: TRBV6-5; j_gene: TRBJ1-6; CDR3aa: CASSYISGQSPLHF; CDR3nt: TGTGCCAGCAGTTACATAAGCGGGCAGTCACCCCTCCACTTT
d_gene: TRBD1; abundance: few; v_gene: TRBV6-1; j_gene: TRBJ2-5; CDR3aa: CASSRTGGVGETQYF; CDR3nt: TGTGCCAGCAGCCGGACAGGGGGGGTCGGGGAGACCCAGTACTTC
d_gene: TRBD2; abundance: few; v_gene: TRBV5-1; j_gene: TRBJ2-1; CDR3aa: CASSYGAVSTSGSEHEQFF; CDR3nt: TGCGCCAGCAGCTACGGGGCTGTTTCGACTAGCGGGAGTGAACATGAGCAGTTCTTC
d_gene: TRBD1; abundance: few; v_gene: TRBV27; j_gene: TRBJ2-7; CDR3aa: CASSFGTGGEQYF; CDR3nt: TGTGCCAGCAGTTTCGGGACAGGGGGCGAGCAGTACTTC
d_gene: -; abundance: once; v_gene: TRBV10-2; j_gene: TRBJ2-7; CDR3aa: CASSEVWSWYEQYF; CDR3nt: TGCGCTAGCAGTGAGGTATGGAGTTGGTACGAGCAGTACTTC
d_gene: TRBD2; abundance: few; v_gene: TRBV20-1; j_gene: TRBJ2-5; CDR3aa: CSVGLAGRETQYF; CDR3nt: TGCAGTGTTGGACTAGCGGGGCGGGAGACCCAGTACTTC
d_gene: -; abundance: few; v_gene: TRBV6-1; j_gene: TRBJ1-2; CDR3aa: CASRGQSANYGYTF; CDR3nt: TGTGCCAGCAGGGGACAATCTGCTAACTATGGCTACACCTTC
d_gene: -; abundance: few; v_gene: TRBV7-2; j_gene: TRBJ1-2; CDR3aa: CASSPGLGMLAGYTF; CDR3nt: TGTGCCAGCAGCCCAGGGTTGGGTATGCTGGCGGGCTACACCTTC
d_gene: -; abundance: -; v_gene: TRBV5-1; j_gene: TRBJ1-2; CDR3aa: CASSLDGVRYGYTF; CDR3nt: TGCGCCAGCAGCTTGGATGGGGTCCGCTATGGCTACACCTTC
d_gene: TRBD1; abundance: few; v_gene: TRBV20-1; j_gene: TRBJ1-2; CDR3aa: CSASLGAGQGHNYGYTF; CDR3nt: TGCAGTGCTAGTCTTGGGGCTGGACAGGGCCATAACTATGGCTACACCTTC
d_gene: -; abundance: -; v_gene: TRBV7-2; j_gene: TRBJ2-7; CDR3aa: CASSRRDVLGFEQYF; CDR3nt: TGTGCCAGCAGCCGCCGGGACGTCCTTGGATTCGAGCAGTACTTC
d_gene: -; abundance: -; v_gene: TRBV5-1; j_gene: TRBJ2-5; CDR3aa: CASSLDSGGESKTQYF; CDR3nt: TGCGCCAGCAGCTTGGATTCTGGCGGGGAGTCGAAGACCCAGTACTTC
d_gene: -; abundance: -; v_gene: TRBV14; j_gene: TRBJ2-7; CDR3aa: CASSQDRRRVGLLEQYF; CDR3nt: TGTGCCAGCAGCCAAGATCGCAGGCGAGTAGGTCTCCTCGAGCAGTACTTC
d_gene: TRBD2; abundance: -; v_gene: TRBV7-2; j_gene: TRBJ2-7; CDR3aa: CASRQGLAGYEQYF; CDR3nt: TGTGCCAGCAGACAGGGACTAGCGGGATACGAGCAGTACTTC
d_gene: -; abundance: -; v_gene: TRBV28; j_gene: TRBJ1-1; CDR3aa: CASDPLTGTEAFF; CDR3nt: TGTGCCAGCGACCCTCTGACAGGCACTGAAGCTTTCTTT
d_gene: TRBD2; abundance: -; v_gene: TRBV12-3/TRBV12-4; j_gene: TRBJ2-3; CDR3aa: CASSDRGVSTDTQYF; CDR3nt: TGTGCCAGCAGTGACCGGGGGGTTAGTACAGATACGCAGTATTTT
d_gene: -; abundance: many; v_gene: TRBV12-3/TRBV12-4; j_gene: TRBJ1-5; CDR3aa: CASSRGQPQHF; CDR3nt: TGTGCCAGCTCTAGGGGTCAGCCCCAGCATTTT
d_gene: TRBD1; abundance: -; v_gene: TRBV20-1; j_gene: TRBJ2-5; CDR3aa: CSAPPDRGELKTQYF; CDR3nt: TGCAGTGCTCCCCCGGACAGGGGAGAGCTGAAGACCCAGTACTTC
d_gene: TRBD1; abundance: -; v_gene: TRBV12-3/TRBV12-4; j_gene: TRBJ2-1; CDR3aa: CASSRGQGREQFF; CDR3nt: TGTGCCAGCAGCCGCGGACAGGGACGCGAGCAGTTCTTC
d_gene: -; abundance: -; v_gene: TRBV4-3; j_gene: TRBJ1-3; CDR3aa: CASSQAPGNTIYF; CDR3nt: TGCGCCAGCAGCCAGGCCCCTGGAAACACCATATATTTT
d_gene: TRBD2; abundance: -; v_gene: TRBV20-1; j_gene: TRBJ2-3; CDR3aa: CSTWSGTSATDTQYF; CDR3nt: TGCAGTACCTGGTCCGGGACTAGCGCCACAGATACGCAGTATTTT
d_gene: TRBD1; abundance: once; v_gene: TRBV7-3; j_gene: TRBJ1-2; CDR3aa: CASSLRAGGGYTF; CDR3nt: TGTGCCAGCAGCTTGAGGGCAGGGGGCGGCTACACCTTC
d_gene: -; abundance: -; v_gene: TRBV7-9; j_gene: TRBJ2-3; CDR3aa: CASSLVRQPTDTQYF; CDR3nt: TGTGCCAGCAGCTTAGTTCGGCAGCCCACAGATACGCAGTATTTT
d_gene: -; abundance: -; v_gene: TRBV4-2; j_gene: TRBJ2-5; CDR3aa: CASSQEGLTRWETQYF; CDR3nt: TGTGCCAGCAGCCAAGAAGGTCTGACTAGGTGGGAGACCCAGTACTTC